Described below is a single TCR beta chain sequence and its context. Its specificity is unknown. Treatment reported: oral pan-JAK inhibitor, 5-10 mg twice daily. The researchers isolated CD4+ and CD8+ T cells from PBMCs by sorting. Germline lookup yields CDR1 LGHNA and CDR2 YNFKEQ. The CDR3 runs to 14 residues. V lost 4 bases, J lost 4 bases, and 14 bases lay in between. The entry originates in a study of CD8+ T cells in alopecia areata. Study summary: Treated patients' severity was scored by percentage of affected scalp area. Study findings and constraints: There were also resident alphabeta T cells of normal skin sequenced in scalp samples. Clonality was higher in lesional than normal scalp, especially in alopecia totalis/universalis.

RNA was extracted and reverse transcribed into cDNA as the sequencing template. The repertoire was sequenced with immunoSEQ multiplex PCR; TCRdb's copy has only in-frame clones and lacks some. The sample lists roughly 64,000 clones; around 45% were seen once. This sequence originates from a human donor with alopecia areata. V and J are TRBV4-2 and TRBJ2-7, with D possibly matching TRBD2 (6 bases). Sequenced material: CD8+ T cells sorted from blood, taken at roughly week 38, from a patient treated with tofacitinib. CDR3: CASSPGSVGYEQYF. The CDR3 DNA is TGTGCCAGCAGCCCCGGGAGCGTAGGGTACGAGCAGTACTTC.